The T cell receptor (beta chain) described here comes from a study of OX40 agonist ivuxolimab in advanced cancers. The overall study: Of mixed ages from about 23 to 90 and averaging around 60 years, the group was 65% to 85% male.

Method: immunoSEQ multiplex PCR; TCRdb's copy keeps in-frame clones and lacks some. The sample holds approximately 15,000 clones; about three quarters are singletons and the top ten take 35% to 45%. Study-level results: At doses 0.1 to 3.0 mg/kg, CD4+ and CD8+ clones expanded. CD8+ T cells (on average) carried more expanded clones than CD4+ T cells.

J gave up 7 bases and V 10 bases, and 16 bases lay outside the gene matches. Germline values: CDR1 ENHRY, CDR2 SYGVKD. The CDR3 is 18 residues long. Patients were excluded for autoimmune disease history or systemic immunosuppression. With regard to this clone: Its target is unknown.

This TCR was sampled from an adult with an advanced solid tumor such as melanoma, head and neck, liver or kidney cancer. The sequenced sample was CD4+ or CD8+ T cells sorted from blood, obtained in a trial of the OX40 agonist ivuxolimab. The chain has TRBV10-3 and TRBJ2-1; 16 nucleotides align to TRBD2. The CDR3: CATLRQPGLAGGPNEQFF. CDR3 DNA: TGTGCCACCTTACGGCAGCCGGGACTAGCGGGAGGGCCGAATGAGCAGTTCTTC.